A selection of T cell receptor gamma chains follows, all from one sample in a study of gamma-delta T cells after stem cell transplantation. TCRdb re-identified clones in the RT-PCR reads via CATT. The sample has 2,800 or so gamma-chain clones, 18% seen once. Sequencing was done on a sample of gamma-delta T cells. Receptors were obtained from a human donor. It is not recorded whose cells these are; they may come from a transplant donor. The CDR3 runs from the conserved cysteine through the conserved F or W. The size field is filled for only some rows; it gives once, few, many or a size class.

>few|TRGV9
CALWGDYKKLF
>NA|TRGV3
CATWDRRYYKKLF
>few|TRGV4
CATWDGSYYKKLF
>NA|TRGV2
CATWDGPDYYKKLF
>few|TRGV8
CATWDRGEKLF
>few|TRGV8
CATANYYKKLF
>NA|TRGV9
CALWEKVNNKKLF
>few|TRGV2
CATWDPRKKLF
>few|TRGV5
CATWDTPYYKKLF
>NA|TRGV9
CALWEVLNYDKKLF
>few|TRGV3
CATWDRQKKLF
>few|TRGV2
CATWDRPRGFGDWIKTF
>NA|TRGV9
CALWEVQWAKLF
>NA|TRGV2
CATWDGLGYKKLF
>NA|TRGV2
CATWDGTTLRKLF
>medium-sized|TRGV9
CALWRGGYKKLF
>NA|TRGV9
CALWEVRPHTTGWFKIF
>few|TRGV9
CALWEVLGYKKLF
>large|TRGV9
CALWEVLLYQKLF
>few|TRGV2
CATWDVPIWEKLF
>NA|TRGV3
CATWDRPHVKLF
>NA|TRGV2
CATWDGTMNYYKKLF
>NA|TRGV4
CATWDGLWGYKKLF
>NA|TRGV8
CATWDRRDYKKLF
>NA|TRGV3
CATWDQNYYKKLF
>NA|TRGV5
CATWDAKNYYKKLF
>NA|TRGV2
CATWDGPVYKKLF
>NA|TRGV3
CATWDRAYKKLF
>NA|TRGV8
CATWGGSSDWIKTF
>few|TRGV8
CATWAPWLVF
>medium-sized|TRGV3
CATWDGRDVTGWFKIF
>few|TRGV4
CATWDGPAHKKLF
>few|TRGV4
CATWDLRKKLF
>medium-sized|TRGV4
CATWVYYKKLF
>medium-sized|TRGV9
CALWEAVENKKLF
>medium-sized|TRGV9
CALWELLNYKKLF
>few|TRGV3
CATWDKSYKKLF